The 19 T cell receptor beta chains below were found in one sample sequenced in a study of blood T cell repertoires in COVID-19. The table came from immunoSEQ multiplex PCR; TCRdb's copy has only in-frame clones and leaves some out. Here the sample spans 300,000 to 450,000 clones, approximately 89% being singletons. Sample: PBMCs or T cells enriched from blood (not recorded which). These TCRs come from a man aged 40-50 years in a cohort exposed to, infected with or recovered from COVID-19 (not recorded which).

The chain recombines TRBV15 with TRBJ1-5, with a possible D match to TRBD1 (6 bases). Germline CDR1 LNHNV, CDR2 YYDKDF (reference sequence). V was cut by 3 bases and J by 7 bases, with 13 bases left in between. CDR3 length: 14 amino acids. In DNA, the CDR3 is TGTGCCACCAGCAGTTTCCAGGGGTACCAGCCCCAGCATTTT. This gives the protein CATSSFQGYQPQHF.

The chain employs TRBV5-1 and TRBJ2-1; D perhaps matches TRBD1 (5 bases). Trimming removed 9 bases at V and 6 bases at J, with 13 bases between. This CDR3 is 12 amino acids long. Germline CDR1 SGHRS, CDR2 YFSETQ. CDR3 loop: CATQGASNEQFF. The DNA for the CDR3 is TGCGCCACCCAAGGGGCTTCCAATGAGCAGTTCTTC.

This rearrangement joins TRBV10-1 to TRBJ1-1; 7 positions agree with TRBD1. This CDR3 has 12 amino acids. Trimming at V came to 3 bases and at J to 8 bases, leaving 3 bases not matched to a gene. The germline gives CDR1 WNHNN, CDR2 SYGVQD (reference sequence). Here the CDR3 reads CASSDPGGEAFF. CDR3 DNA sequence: TGCGCCAGCAGTGACCCAGGGGGAGAAGCTTTCTTT.

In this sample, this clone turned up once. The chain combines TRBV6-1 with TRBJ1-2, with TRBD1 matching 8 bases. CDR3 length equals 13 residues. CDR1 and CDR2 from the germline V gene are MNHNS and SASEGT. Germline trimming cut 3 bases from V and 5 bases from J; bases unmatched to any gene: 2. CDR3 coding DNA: TGTGCCAGCAGTGAGAGGACAGGGTATGGCTACACCTTC. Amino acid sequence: CASSERTGYGYTF.

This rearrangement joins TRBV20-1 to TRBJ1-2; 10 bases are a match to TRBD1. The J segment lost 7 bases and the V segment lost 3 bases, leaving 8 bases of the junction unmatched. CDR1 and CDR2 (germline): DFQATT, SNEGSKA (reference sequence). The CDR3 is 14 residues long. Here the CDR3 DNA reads TGCAGTGCTAGTTCCAGACAGGGGGCATTTGGCTACACCTTC. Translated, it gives CSASSRQGAFGYTF.

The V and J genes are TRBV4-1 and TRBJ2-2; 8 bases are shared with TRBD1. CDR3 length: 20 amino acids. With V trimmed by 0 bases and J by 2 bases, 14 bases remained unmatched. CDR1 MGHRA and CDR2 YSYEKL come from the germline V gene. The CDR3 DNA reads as TGCGCCAGCAGCCAAGATGATCGAGTCGGACAGGGAGGAAACACCGGGGAGCTGTTTTTT. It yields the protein CASSQDDRVGQGGNTGELFF.

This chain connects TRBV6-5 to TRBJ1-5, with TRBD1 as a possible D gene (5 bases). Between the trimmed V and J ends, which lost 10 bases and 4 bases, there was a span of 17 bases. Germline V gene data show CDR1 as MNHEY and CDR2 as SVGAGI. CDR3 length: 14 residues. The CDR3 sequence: CATPPQGSNQPQHF. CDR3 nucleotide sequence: TGTGCCACCCCACCCCAGGGCTCTAATCAGCCCCAGCATTTT.

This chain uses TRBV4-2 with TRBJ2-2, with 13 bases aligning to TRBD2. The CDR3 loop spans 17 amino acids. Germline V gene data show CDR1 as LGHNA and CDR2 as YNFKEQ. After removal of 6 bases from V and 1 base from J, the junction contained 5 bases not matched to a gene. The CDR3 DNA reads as TGTGCCAGCAGGCGGACTAGCGGGAGAGGGAACACCGGGGAGCTGTTTTTT. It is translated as CASRRTSGRGNTGELFF.

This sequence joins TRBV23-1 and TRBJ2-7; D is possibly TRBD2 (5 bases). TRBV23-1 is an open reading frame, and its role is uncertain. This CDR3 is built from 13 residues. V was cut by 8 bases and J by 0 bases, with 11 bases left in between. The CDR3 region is CASYGESSYEQYF. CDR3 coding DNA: TGCGCCAGCTATGGGGAGAGCTCCTACGAGCAGTACTTC.

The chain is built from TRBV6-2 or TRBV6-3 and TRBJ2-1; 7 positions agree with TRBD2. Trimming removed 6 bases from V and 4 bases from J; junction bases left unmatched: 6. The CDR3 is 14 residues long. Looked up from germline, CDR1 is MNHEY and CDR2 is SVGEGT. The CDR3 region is CASSSSGFYNEQFF. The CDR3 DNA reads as TGTGCCAGCAGCTCTAGCGGATTTTACAATGAGCAGTTCTTC.

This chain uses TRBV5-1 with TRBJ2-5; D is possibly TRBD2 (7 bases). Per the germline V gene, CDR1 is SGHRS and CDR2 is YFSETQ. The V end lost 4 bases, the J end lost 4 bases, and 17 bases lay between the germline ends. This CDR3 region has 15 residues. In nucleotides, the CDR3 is TGCGCCAGCAGCGTAGGGGCGGGGGCTGGAGAGACCCAGTACTTC. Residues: CASSVGAGAGETQYF.

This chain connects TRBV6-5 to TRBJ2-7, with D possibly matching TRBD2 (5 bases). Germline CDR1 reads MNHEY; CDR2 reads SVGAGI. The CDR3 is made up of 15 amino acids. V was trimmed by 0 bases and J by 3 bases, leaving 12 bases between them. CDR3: CASSYSFGLSYEQYF. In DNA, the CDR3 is TGTGCCAGCAGTTACTCGTTTGGACTGAGCTACGAGCAGTACTTC.

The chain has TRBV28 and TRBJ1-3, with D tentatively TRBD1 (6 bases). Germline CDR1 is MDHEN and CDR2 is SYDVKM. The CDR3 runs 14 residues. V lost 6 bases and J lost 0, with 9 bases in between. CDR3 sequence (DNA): TGTGCCAGCAGGGGGGCGATCTCTGGAAACACCATATATTTT. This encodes CASRGAISGNTIYF.

The CDR3 sequence: CATSIIAGGGGQFF. The CDR3 bases are TGTGCCACCAGCATTATAGCGGGAGGCGGTGGGCAGTTCTTC. The chain links TRBV15 to TRBJ2-1, with 10 bases that match TRBD2. The CDR3 spans 14 residues. Unmatched junction bases numbered 9, after V lost 4 bases and J lost 12 bases. Germline CDR1 LNHNV, CDR2 YYDKDF (reference sequence).

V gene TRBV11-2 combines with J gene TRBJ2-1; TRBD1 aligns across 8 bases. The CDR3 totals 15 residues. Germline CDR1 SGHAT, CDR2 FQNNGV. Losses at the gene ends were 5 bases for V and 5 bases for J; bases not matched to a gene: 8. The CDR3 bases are TGTGCCAGCAGCGGTCCGGGACAGGCCAACAATGAGCAGTTCTTC. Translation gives CASSGPGQANNEQFF. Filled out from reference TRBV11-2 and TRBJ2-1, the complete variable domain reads EAGVAQSPRYKIIEKRQSVAFWCNPISGHATLYWYQQILGQGPKLLIQFQNNGVVDDSQLPKDRFSAERLKGVDSTLKIQPAKLEDSAVYLCASSGPGQANNEQFFGPGTRLTVL.

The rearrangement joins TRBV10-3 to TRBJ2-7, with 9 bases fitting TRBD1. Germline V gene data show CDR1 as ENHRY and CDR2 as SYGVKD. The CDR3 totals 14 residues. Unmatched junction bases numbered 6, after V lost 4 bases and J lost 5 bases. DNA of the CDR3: TGTGCCATCAGTGGGAGACAGGGGGAGAACGAGCAGTACTTC. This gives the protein CAISGRQGENEQYF.

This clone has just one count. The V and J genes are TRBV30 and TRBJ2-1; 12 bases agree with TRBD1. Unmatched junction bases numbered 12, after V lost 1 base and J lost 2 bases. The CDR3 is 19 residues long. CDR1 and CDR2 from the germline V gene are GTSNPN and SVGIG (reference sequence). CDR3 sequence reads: CAWSARSGTGGVPYNEQFF. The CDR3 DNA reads TGTGCCTGGAGTGCCCGAAGCGGGACAGGGGGCGTCCCCTACAATGAGCAGTTCTTC.

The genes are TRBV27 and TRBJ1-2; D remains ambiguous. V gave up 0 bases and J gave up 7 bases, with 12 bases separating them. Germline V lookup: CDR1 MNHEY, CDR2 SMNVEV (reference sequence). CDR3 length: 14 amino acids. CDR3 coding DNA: TGTGCCAGCAGTTTATCCGTTGAGGGATTTGGCTACACCTTC. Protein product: CASSLSVEGFGYTF.

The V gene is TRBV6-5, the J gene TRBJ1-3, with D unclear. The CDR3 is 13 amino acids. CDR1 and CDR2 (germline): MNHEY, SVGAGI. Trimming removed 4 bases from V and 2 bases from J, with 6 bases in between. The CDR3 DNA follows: TGTGCCAGCAGTTCCCCGGCTGGAAACACCATATATTTT. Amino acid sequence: CASSSPAGNTIYF.